A selection of T cell receptor beta chains follows, all from one sample in a study of blood T cell repertoires in COVID-19. The data were produced by immunoSEQ multiplex PCR, yet TCRdb's version contains in-frame clones alone and is incomplete. This table holds around 300,000 clones, roughly 88% found once. Material for sequencing was peripheral blood. These receptors all stem from a woman aged 45-60 years with active or convalescent COVID-19. CDR3s include the opening cysteine and the closing phenylalanine or tryptophan. The D gene is left open where the match is weak. Expanded clones are given a class, and other clones once, few, many or no size at all.

j_call: TRBJ2-1; v_call: TRBV4-1; clone_size: -; d_call: -; cdr3_nt: TGCGCCAGCAGCCAAGAGAGCTGGAATGAGCAGTTCTTC; cdr3_aa: CASSQESWNEQFF
j_call: TRBJ1-2; v_call: TRBV2; clone_size: -; d_call: -; cdr3_nt: TGTGCCAGCAGTGCCCAGGGCTATGGCTACACCTTC; cdr3_aa: CASSAQGYGYTF
j_call: TRBJ2-1; v_call: TRBV27; clone_size: -; d_call: TRBD1; cdr3_nt: TGTGCCAGCAGGGCCCTATCCCGGGACAGGGGGCCAGGCTCCTACAATGAGCAGTTCTTC; cdr3_aa: CASRALSRDRGPGSYNEQFF
j_call: TRBJ1-5; v_call: TRBV20-1; clone_size: once; d_call: -; cdr3_nt: TGCAGAGATAGCGGGGTTCAGCCCCAGCATTTT; cdr3_aa: CRDSGVQPQHF
j_call: TRBJ1-5; v_call: TRBV12-5; clone_size: -; d_call: -; cdr3_nt: TGTGCTAGTGGTTTGGTACGGTCCGGGGTCAATCAGCCCCAGCATTTT; cdr3_aa: CASGLVRSGVNQPQHF
j_call: TRBJ2-5; v_call: TRBV7-3; clone_size: -; d_call: -; cdr3_nt: TGTGCCAGCAGCCGAGGGACTGAAGAGACCCAGTACTTC; cdr3_aa: CASSRGTEETQYF
j_call: TRBJ2-7; v_call: TRBV7-2; clone_size: -; d_call: TRBD2; cdr3_nt: TGTGCCAGCAGCCCAGGACTAGCGGGGGGGCCAGGGTACGAGCAGTACTTC; cdr3_aa: CASSPGLAGGPGYEQYF
j_call: TRBJ2-2; v_call: TRBV5-4; clone_size: -; d_call: -; cdr3_nt: TGTGCCAGCGGTGGAGGGACCGGGGAGCTGTTTTTT; cdr3_aa: CASGGGTGELFF
j_call: TRBJ2-1; v_call: TRBV4-2; clone_size: once; d_call: -; cdr3_nt: TGTGCCAGCAGCCAAGATCTTGACGGGGAAGGAGTTAGCAATGAGCAGTTCTTC; cdr3_aa: CASSQDLDGEGVSNEQFF
j_call: TRBJ2-5; v_call: TRBV7-9; clone_size: -; d_call: -; cdr3_nt: TGTGCCAGCAGCTTCGGCGGAATTTTAGGAGAGACCCAGTACTTC; cdr3_aa: CASSFGGILGETQYF
j_call: TRBJ2-2; v_call: TRBV28; clone_size: -; d_call: TRBD2; cdr3_nt: TGTGCCAGCAGTTTATTGTTCGGAGCGGGAGGGCCAAGCGGGGAGCTGTTTTTT; cdr3_aa: CASSLLFGAGGPSGELFF
j_call: TRBJ1-1; v_call: TRBV19; clone_size: -; d_call: -; cdr3_nt: TGTGCCAGTAGTATTCAACTCGGAGACACTGAAGCTTTCTTT; cdr3_aa: CASSIQLGDTEAFF
j_call: TRBJ2-5; v_call: TRBV30; clone_size: -; d_call: -; cdr3_nt: TGTGCCTGGAGCACAAGGGGGAGAATAGAGACCCAGTACTTC; cdr3_aa: CAWSTRGRIETQYF
j_call: TRBJ2-7; v_call: TRBV5-1; clone_size: -; d_call: TRBD2; cdr3_nt: TGCGCCAGCAGCAAGGGACTAGCGGGCGATACCCCCTACGAGCAGTACTTC; cdr3_aa: CASSKGLAGDTPYEQYF
j_call: TRBJ1-4; v_call: TRBV6-1; clone_size: -; d_call: -; cdr3_nt: TGTGCCAGCAGTGAACTCGGGTCTTATTATGGTATTGAAAAACTGTTTTTT; cdr3_aa: CASSELGSYYGIEKLFF
j_call: TRBJ1-2; v_call: TRBV11-2; clone_size: -; d_call: -; cdr3_nt: TGTGCCAGCAGCCAAACAGGTCTGTGGGGCTACACCTTC; cdr3_aa: CASSQTGLWGYTF
j_call: TRBJ1-1; v_call: TRBV5-1; clone_size: few; d_call: -; cdr3_nt: TGCGCCAGCAGCTGGGGGGACCGCCCCGCTAGTGAAGCTTTCTTT; cdr3_aa: CASSWGDRPASEAFF
j_call: TRBJ1-5; v_call: TRBV6-5; clone_size: -; d_call: -; cdr3_nt: TGTGCCAGCAGTTCAACCTACAGGGCTCAGCCCCAGCATTTT; cdr3_aa: CASSSTYRAQPQHF
j_call: TRBJ2-7; v_call: TRBV5-1; clone_size: once; d_call: TRBD1; cdr3_nt: TGCGCCAGCAGCACCCGGGACAGGTACGAGCAGTACTTC; cdr3_aa: CASSTRDRYEQYF
j_call: TRBJ2-7; v_call: TRBV24-1; clone_size: -; d_call: TRBD1; cdr3_nt: TGTGCCACCAGTGCTCGGGACAGGGGTTCCTACGAGCAGTACTTC; cdr3_aa: CATSARDRGSYEQYF
j_call: TRBJ1-6; v_call: TRBV5-1; clone_size: -; d_call: -; cdr3_nt: TGCGCCAGCAGCGAATTACAGGGCTCCTATAATTCACCCCTCCACTTT; cdr3_aa: CASSELQGSYNSPLHF
j_call: TRBJ1-1; v_call: TRBV27; clone_size: -; d_call: -; cdr3_nt: TGTGCCAGCTCCCAACCACACGGACGGGGTGTAGCTTTCTTT; cdr3_aa: CASSQPHGRGVAFF
j_call: TRBJ1-3; v_call: TRBV7-8; clone_size: once; d_call: -; cdr3_nt: TGTGCCAGCAGCTTAGGGACCCGAGGGAACACCATATATTTT; cdr3_aa: CASSLGTRGNTIYF
j_call: TRBJ1-6; v_call: TRBV4-1; clone_size: -; d_call: -; cdr3_nt: TGCGCCAGCAGCCAAGTACTAGGGAGGCTTTCACCCCTCCACTTT; cdr3_aa: CASSQVLGRLSPLHF
j_call: TRBJ1-5; v_call: TRBV7-2; clone_size: -; d_call: -; cdr3_nt: TGTGCCAGCAGACTAACAGGGTCCAATCAGCCCCAGCATTTT; cdr3_aa: CASRLTGSNQPQHF
j_call: TRBJ2-7; v_call: TRBV5-4; clone_size: -; d_call: -; cdr3_nt: TGTGCCAGCAGCTTGCCGGACAGCCTCCACGAGCAGTACTTC; cdr3_aa: CASSLPDSLHEQYF
j_call: TRBJ2-7; v_call: TRBV6-5; clone_size: -; d_call: TRBD1; cdr3_nt: TGTGCCAGCAGTTACCCACAGGACAGGGGGCAGTACGAGCAGTACTTC; cdr3_aa: CASSYPQDRGQYEQYF
j_call: TRBJ2-5; v_call: TRBV7-2; clone_size: -; d_call: TRBD2; cdr3_nt: TGTGCCAGCAGCTTAGATGCGGGAGGCCCCCAAGAGACCCAGTACTTC; cdr3_aa: CASSLDAGGPQETQYF
j_call: TRBJ1-1; v_call: TRBV7-8; clone_size: -; d_call: -; cdr3_nt: TGTGCCAGCAGCTACGGAGCGAACACTGAAGCTTTCTTT; cdr3_aa: CASSYGANTEAFF
j_call: TRBJ1-5; v_call: TRBV4-1; clone_size: -; d_call: -; cdr3_nt: TGCGCCAGCAGCCAACACAATAGCAATCAGCCCCAGCATTTT; cdr3_aa: CASSQHNSNQPQHF
j_call: TRBJ1-1; v_call: TRBV5-1; clone_size: -; d_call: -; cdr3_nt: TGCGCCAGCAGCTTGGGGAGACAGATGAACACTGAAGCTTTCTTT; cdr3_aa: CASSLGRQMNTEAFF
j_call: TRBJ1-6; v_call: TRBV3-1/TRBV3-2; clone_size: few; d_call: -; cdr3_nt: TGTGCCAGCAGCCAAAAGATTGGGAGTGGATATAATTCACCCCTCCACTTT; cdr3_aa: CASSQKIGSGYNSPLHF
j_call: TRBJ2-3; v_call: TRBV15; clone_size: -; d_call: TRBD2; cdr3_nt: TGTGCCACCAGCAGACTAGCGGCGGCCACAGATACGCAGTATTTT; cdr3_aa: CATSRLAAATDTQYF
j_call: TRBJ1-5; v_call: TRBV10-3; clone_size: -; d_call: TRBD1; cdr3_nt: TGTGCCATCAGTGATCCCTCCGGGACAGGGCACCAGCATTTT; cdr3_aa: CAISDPSGTGHQHF
j_call: TRBJ2-4; v_call: TRBV4-1; clone_size: once; d_call: -; cdr3_nt: TGCGCCAGCAGCCAAGAGACCGCCCGGGGGATTAAAAACATTCAGTACTTC; cdr3_aa: CASSQETARGIKNIQYF
j_call: TRBJ1-1; v_call: TRBV5-5; clone_size: once; d_call: -; cdr3_nt: TGTGCCAGCAGCTTGGAGTATAGGAACACTGAAGCTTTCTTT; cdr3_aa: CASSLEYRNTEAFF
j_call: TRBJ2-7; v_call: TRBV4-1; clone_size: -; d_call: -; cdr3_nt: TGCGCCAGCAGCCGTAACTATCCGGCCACATCCTACGAGCAGTACTTC; cdr3_aa: CASSRNYPATSYEQYF
j_call: TRBJ2-1; v_call: TRBV27; clone_size: -; d_call: -; cdr3_nt: TGTGCCAGCCGCTTTGGTGGAGCGGATATTAATGAGCAGTTCTTC; cdr3_aa: CASRFGGADINEQFF
j_call: TRBJ2-1; v_call: TRBV19; clone_size: -; d_call: TRBD2; cdr3_nt: TGTGCCAGTAGTACCCAACTAGCGGGAGCCTACAATGAGCAGTTCTTC; cdr3_aa: CASSTQLAGAYNEQFF
j_call: TRBJ2-7; v_call: TRBV9; clone_size: -; d_call: TRBD2; cdr3_nt: TGTGCCAGCAGCCCCCGACTAGCGGGGGGAACATACGAGCAGTACTTC; cdr3_aa: CASSPRLAGGTYEQYF
j_call: TRBJ1-5; v_call: TRBV19; clone_size: -; d_call: TRBD1; cdr3_nt: TGTGCCAGTAGTGTGACAGGGGCAGTTCAGCCCCAGCATTTT; cdr3_aa: CASSVTGAVQPQHF
j_call: TRBJ1-6; v_call: TRBV15; clone_size: -; d_call: -; cdr3_nt: TGTGCCACCAGCAGAGAACGTCAGGCACGCGGGGGTCCACCCCTCCACTTT; cdr3_aa: CATSRERQARGGPPLHF